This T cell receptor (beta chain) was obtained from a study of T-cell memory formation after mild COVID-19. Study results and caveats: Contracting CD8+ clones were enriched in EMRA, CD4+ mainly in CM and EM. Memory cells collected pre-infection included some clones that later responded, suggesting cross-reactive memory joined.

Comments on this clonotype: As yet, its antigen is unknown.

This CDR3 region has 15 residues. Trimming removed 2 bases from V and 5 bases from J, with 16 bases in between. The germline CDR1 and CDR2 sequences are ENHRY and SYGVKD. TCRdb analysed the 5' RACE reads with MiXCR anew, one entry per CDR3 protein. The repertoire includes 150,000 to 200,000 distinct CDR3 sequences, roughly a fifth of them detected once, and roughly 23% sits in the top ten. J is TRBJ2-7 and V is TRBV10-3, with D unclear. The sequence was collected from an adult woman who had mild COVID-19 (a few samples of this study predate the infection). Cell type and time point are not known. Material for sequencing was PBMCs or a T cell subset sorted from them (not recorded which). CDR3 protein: CAISEVATALDEQYF. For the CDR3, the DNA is TGTGCCATCAGTGAGGTCGCTACCGCTCTGGACGAGCAGTACTTC.